The clone carrying this T cell receptor beta chain was detected ten times or more. The record originates from a study of blood T cells in healthy people across ages. CDR1 is DFQATT, CDR2 SNEGSKA, per germline (reference sequence). The CDR3 extends over 13 amino acids. Trimming cost V 1 base and J 5 bases; bases outside gene matches: 2. No fewer than 6 million PBMCs went into each sample. The second PCR ran about 7 to 12 cycles with a sample-barcoded 5' primer and J-beta primers. Per-sample output comprised a minimum of 2.5 million paired-end reads containing CDR3. Via MiXCR, TCRdb re-called the 5' RACE reads, giving one row per CDR3 protein. The top ten hold about a sixth of the sample, which has over 600,000 distinct CDR3 sequences, about 42% seen once.

What was sequenced was blood. The chain joins TRBV20-1 to TRBJ2-1, with 7 nucleotides matching TRBD1. This receptor was identified in a man older than 75 in good health. The CDR3 nucleotides read TGCAGTGCTAGAGGCACAGGGGACAATGAGCAGTTCTTC. It is translated as CSARGTGDNEQFF.